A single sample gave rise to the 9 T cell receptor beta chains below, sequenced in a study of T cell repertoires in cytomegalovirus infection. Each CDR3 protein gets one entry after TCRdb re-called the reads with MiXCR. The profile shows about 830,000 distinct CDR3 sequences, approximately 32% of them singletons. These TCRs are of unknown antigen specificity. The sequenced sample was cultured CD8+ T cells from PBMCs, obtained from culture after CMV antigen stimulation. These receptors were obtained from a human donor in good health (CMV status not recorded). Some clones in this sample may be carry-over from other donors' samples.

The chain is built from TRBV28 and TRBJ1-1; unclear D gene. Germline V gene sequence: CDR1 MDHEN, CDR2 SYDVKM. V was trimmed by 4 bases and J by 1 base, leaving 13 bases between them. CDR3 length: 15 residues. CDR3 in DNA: TGTGCCAGCAGTTCCTTTCTATCACGGAACACTGAAGCTTTCTTT. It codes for CASSSFLSRNTEAFF.

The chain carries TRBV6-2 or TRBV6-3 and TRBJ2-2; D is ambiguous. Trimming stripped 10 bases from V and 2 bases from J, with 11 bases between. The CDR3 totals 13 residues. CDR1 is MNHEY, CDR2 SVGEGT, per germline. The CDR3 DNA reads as TGTGCCACCGCGAACATCAACACCGGGGAGCTGTTTTTT. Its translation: CATANINTGELFF.

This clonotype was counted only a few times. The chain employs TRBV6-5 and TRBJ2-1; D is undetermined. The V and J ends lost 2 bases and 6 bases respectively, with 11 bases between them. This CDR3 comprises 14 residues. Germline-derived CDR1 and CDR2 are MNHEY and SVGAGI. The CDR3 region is CASSYAELFNEQFF. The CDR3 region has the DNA TGTGCCAGCAGTTACGCCGAGTTGTTCAATGAGCAGTTCTTC.

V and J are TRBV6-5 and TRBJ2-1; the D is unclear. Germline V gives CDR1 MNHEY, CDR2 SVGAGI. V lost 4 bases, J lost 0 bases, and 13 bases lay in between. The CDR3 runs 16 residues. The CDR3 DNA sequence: TGTGCCAGCAGTTTAACCGGATCAAGCTCCTACAATGAGCAGTTCTTC. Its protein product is CASSLTGSSSYNEQFF.

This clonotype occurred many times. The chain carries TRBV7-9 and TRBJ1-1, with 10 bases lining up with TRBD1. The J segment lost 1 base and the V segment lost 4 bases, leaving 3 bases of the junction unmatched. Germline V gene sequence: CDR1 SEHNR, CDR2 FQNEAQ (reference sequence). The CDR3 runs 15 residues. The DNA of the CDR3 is TGTGCCAGCAGCTCCTGGACAGGGGGGAACACTGAAGCTTTCTTT. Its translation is CASSSWTGGNTEAFF.

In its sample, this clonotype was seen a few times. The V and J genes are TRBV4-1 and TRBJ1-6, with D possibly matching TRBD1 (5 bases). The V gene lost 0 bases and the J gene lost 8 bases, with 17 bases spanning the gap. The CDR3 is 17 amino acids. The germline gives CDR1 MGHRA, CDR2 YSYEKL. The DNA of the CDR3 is TGCGCCAGCAGCCAAGATCTCAGGCAGGGCACTTATTCACCCCTCCACTTT. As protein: CASSQDLRQGTYSPLHF.

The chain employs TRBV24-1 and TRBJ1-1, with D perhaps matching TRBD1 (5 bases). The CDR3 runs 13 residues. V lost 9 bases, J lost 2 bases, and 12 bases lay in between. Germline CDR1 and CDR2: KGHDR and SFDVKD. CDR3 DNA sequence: TGTGCCACCGCCATGGGGGGTAACACTGAAGCTTTCTTT. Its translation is CATAMGGNTEAFF.

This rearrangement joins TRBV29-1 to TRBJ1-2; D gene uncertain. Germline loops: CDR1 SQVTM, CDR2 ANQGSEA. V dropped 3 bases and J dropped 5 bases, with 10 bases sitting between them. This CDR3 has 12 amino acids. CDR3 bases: TGCAGCGTTGAGGAAAGGGATTATGGCTACACCTTC. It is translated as CSVEERDYGYTF.

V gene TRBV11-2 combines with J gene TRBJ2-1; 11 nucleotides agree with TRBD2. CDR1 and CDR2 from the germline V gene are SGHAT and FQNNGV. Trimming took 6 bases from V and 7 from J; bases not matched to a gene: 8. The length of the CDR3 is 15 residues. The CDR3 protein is CASRPIAGGSNEQFF. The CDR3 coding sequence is TGTGCCAGCAGACCAATAGCGGGGGGGTCTAATGAGCAGTTCTTC.